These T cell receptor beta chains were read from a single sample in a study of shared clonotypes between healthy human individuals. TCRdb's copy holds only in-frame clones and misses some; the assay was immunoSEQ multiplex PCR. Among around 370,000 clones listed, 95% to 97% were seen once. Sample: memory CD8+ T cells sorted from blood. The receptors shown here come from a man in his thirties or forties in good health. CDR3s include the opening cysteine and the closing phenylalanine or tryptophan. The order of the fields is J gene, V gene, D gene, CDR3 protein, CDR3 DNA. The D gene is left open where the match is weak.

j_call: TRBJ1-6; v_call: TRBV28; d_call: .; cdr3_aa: CASSRTRIVHNSPLHF; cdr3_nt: TGTGCCAGCAGCCGAACTCGAATTGTTCATAATTCACCCCTCCACTTT
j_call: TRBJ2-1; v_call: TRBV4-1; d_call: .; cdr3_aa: CASSRDNEQFF; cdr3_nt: TGCGCCAGCAGCCGGGACAATGAGCAGTTCTTC
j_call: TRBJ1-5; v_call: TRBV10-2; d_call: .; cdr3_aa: CASRAIGGGNQPQHF; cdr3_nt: TGCGCCAGCAGGGCTATCGGGGGTGGCAATCAGCCCCAGCATTTT
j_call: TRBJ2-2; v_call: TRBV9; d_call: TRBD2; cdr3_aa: CASSVTSGRSGELFF; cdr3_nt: TGTGCCAGCAGCGTAACTAGCGGGAGAAGCGGGGAGCTGTTTTTT
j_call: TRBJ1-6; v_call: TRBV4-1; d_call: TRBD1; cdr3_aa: CASSLTMDRGSPLHF; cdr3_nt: TGCGCCAGCAGCCTCACGATGGACAGGGGTTCACCCCTCCACTTT
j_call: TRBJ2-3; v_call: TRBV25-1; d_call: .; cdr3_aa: CASSEYKQPSTDTQYF; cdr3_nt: TGTGCCAGCAGTGAATATAAGCAGCCTAGCACAGATACGCAGTATTTT
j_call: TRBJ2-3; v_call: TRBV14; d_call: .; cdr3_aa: CASSQFGTQYF; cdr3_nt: TGTGCCAGCAGCCAATTTGGTACGCAGTATTTT
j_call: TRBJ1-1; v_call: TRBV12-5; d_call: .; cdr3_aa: CASGLGGHNTEAFF; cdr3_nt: TGTGCTAGTGGTTTGGGGGGTCACAACACTGAAGCTTTCTTT
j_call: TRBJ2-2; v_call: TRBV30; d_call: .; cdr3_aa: CAWSVVPYRELFF; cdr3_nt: TGTGCCTGGAGTGTAGTTCCCTATAGGGAGCTGTTTTTT
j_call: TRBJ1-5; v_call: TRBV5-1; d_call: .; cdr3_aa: CASSFSPGIQPQHF; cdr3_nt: TGCGCCAGCAGCTTTTCTCCAGGGATTCAGCCCCAGCATTTT
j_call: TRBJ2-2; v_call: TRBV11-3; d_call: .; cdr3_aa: CASSLDTGELFF; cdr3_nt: TGTGCCAGCAGCTTAGACACCGGGGAGCTGTTTTTT
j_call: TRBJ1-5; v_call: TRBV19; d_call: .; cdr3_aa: CASSRKPDQPQHF; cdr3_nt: TGTGCCAGTAGTCGGAAGCCCGATCAGCCCCAGCATTTT
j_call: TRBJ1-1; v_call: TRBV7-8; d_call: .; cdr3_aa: CASSFSGQVYTEAFF; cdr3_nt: TGTGCCAGCAGCTTTTCTGGGCAAGTTTACACTGAAGCTTTCTTT
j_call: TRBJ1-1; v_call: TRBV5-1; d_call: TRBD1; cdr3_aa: CASSFQGDTEAFF; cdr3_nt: TGCGCCAGCAGCTTTCAGGGGGACACTGAAGCTTTCTTT
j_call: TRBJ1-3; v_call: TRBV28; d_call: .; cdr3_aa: CASSYRNTIYF; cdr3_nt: TGTGCCAGCAGTTACAGAAACACCATATATTTT
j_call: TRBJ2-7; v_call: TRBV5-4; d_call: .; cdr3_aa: CASSPHGTPREQYF; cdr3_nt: TGTGCCAGCAGCCCACATGGGACTCCTAGGGAGCAGTACTTC
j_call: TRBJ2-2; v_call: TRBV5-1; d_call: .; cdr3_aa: CASSLAGTGELFF; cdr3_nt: TGCGCCAGCAGCTTAGCGGGCACCGGGGAGCTGTTTTTT
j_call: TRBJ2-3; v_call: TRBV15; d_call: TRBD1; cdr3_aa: CATSREDRSTDTQYF; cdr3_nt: TGTGCCACCAGCAGAGAGGACAGGAGCACAGATACGCAGTATTTT
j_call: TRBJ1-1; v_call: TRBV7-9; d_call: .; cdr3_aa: CASSLPGQATEAFF; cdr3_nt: TGTGCCAGCAGCTTACCGGGGCAGGCCACTGAAGCTTTCTTT
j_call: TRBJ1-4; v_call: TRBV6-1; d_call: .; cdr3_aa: CASNAAATNEKLFF; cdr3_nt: TGTGCCAGCAATGCGGCAGCAACTAATGAAAAACTGTTTTTT
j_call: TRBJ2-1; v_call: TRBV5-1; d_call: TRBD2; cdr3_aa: CASSLGPGLAGGRNEQFF; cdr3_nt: TGCGCCAGCAGCTTGGGCCCCGGTCTAGCGGGAGGGCGCAATGAGCAGTTCTTC
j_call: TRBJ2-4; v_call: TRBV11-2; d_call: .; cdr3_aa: CASSFAKNIQYF; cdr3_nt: TGTGCCAGCAGCTTCGCCAAAAACATTCAGTACTTC
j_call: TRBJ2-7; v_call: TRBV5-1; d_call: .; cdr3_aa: CASSSGPDYEQYF; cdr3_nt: TGCGCCAGCAGCTCAGGACCAGACTACGAGCAGTACTTC
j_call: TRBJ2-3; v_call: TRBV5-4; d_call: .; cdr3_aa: CASSTGHLTDTQYF; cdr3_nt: TGTGCCAGCAGCACGGGACACCTCACAGATACGCAGTATTTT
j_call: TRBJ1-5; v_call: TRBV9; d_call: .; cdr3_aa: CASARDTSNQPQHF; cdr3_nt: TGTGCCAGCGCCCGGGACACTAGCAATCAGCCCCAGCATTTT
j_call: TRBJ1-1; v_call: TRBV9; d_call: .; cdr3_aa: CASSAPRTEAFF; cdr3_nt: TGTGCCAGCAGCGCCCCCCGCACTGAAGCTTTCTTT
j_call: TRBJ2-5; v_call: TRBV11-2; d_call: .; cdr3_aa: CASSFQVETQYF; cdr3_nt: TGTGCCAGCAGCTTCCAGGTGGAGACCCAGTACTTC
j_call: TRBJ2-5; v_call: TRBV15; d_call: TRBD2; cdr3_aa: CATSPRVSGRSQETQYF; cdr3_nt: TGTGCCACCAGCCCCCGAGTCAGCGGGAGGTCCCAAGAGACCCAGTACTTC
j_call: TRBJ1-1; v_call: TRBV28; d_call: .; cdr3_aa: CASRLNTGKAFF; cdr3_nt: TGTGCCAGCAGGCTTAATACAGGGAAAGCTTTCTTT
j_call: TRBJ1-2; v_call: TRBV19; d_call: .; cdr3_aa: CARITSGYTF; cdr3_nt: TGTGCCAGGATAACAAGTGGCTACACCTTC
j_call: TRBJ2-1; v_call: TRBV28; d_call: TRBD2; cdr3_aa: CASSLSSGTRLF; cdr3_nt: TGTGCCAGCAGTTTAAGTAGCGGGACCAGACTCTTC